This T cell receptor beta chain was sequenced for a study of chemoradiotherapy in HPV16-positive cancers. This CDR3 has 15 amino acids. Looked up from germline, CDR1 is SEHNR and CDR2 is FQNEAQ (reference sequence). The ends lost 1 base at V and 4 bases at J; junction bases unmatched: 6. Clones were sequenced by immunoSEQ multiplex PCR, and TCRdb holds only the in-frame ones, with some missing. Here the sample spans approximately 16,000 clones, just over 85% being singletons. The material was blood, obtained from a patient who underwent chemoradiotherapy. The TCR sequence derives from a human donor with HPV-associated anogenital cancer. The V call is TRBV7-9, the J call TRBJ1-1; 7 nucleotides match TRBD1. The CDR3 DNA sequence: TGTGCCAGCAGCTTAGATCAGGCAGGGGGCACTGAAGCTTTCTTT. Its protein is CASSLDQAGGTEAFF.